This TCR beta chain stems from a study of cytomegalovirus exposure and HLA in healthy donors. On the study more broadly: Early release data held 75 million to 90 million unique TCRs from HLA-typed donors. Study-wide points: The study labeled 164 TCR beta chains cytomegalovirus-associated.

This PCR relied on a set of 60 Vbeta primers and 13 Jbeta primers. TCRdb keeps only in-frame clones here, not all; method: immunoSEQ multiplex PCR. The sample has about 52,000 clones, over 60% seen once; the top ten hold around 10%. Trimming took 2 bases from V and 3 from J, leaving 11 bases between them. The CDR3 runs to 15 residues. The germline V gene has CDR1 SGHRS and CDR2 YFSETQ. Of note for this clone: Antigen unknown.

The sequenced sample was PBMCs. The clonotype comes from a woman in her 50s in good health and CMV-seronegative. The rearrangement links TRBV5-1 to TRBJ1-4; D unclear. Here the CDR3 DNA reads TGCGCCAGCAGCTTTGGCCGGGTCTCTAATGAAAAACTGTTTTTT. It is translated as CASSFGRVSNEKLFF.